This TCR beta chain was recorded in a study of tumor and adjacent non-tumor tissue in lung cancer. Background on the study: The cohort had roughly 12 adenocarcinoma, a couple of squamous cell and 1 small cell patients.

The germline V gene has CDR1 MDHEN and CDR2 SYDVKM. This CDR3 region has 14 residues. About this clonotype itself: This sequence may be a read error, since a much larger clone differs from it by one base.

This sample's RNA came from whole unsorted tissue. TCRbeta libraries were built with three rounds of nested PCR, modified from ARM-PCR. One entry per CDR3 protein, called by TCRdb with MiXCR from the multiplex PCR reads. Of under 150,000 distinct CDR3 sequences listed, about 71% were seen once; the top ten hold roughly 18%. The material sequenced was lung tumor tissue. The TCR comes from a man between 60 and 70 years old with small cell lung cancer. The chain recombines TRBV28 with TRBJ2-3; D might be TRBD1 (6 bases). As DNA, the CDR3 is TGTGTCAGCAGTTTCTCAGGGGACACAGATACGCAGTATTTT. This translates into CVSSFSGDTDTQYF.